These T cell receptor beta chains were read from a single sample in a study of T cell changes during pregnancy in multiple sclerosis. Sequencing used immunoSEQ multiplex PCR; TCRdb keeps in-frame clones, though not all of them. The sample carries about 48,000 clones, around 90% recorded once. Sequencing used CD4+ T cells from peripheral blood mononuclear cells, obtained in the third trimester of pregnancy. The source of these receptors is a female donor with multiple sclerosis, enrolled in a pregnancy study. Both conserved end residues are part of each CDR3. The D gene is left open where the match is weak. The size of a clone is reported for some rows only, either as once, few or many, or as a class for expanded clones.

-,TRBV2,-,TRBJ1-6,CASSEFSGGNYNSPLHF,TGTGCCAGCAGTGAATTTTCCGGAGGCAACTATAATTCACCCCTCCACTTT
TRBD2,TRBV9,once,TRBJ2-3,CASSPGGTDTQYF,TGTGCCAGCAGCCCGGGGGGGACAGATACGCAGTATTTT
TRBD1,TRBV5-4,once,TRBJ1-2,CASSFRDRGRSGYTF,TGTGCCAGCAGCTTTAGGGACAGGGGAAGGAGTGGCTACACCTTC
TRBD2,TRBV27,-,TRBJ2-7,CASSLTGGPYEQYF,TGTGCCAGCAGTTTGACGGGGGGGCCTTACGAGCAGTACTTC
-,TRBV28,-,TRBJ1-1,CATLSGGTEAFF,TGTGCCACCCTCTCGGGGGGCACTGAAGCTTTCTTT
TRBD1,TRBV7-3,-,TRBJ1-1,CASSSQGGNTEAFF,TGTGCCAGCAGCTCCCAGGGGGGGAACACTGAAGCTTTCTTT
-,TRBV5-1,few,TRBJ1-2,CASSEDSNYGYTF,TGCGCCAGCAGCGAGGACAGTAACTATGGCTACACCTTC
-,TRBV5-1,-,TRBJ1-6,CASSLEVQGGSPLHF,TGCGCCAGCAGCTTGGAGGTCCAGGGAGGGTCACCCCTCCACTTT
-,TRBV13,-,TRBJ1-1,CASSGARVWVNTEAFF,TGTGCCAGCAGCGGGGCTCGGGTTTGGGTGAACACTGAAGCTTTCTTT
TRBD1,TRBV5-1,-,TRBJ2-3,CASSLAGTGGADTQYF,TGCGCCAGCAGCTTGGCCGGGACAGGGGGCGCAGATACGCAGTATTTT
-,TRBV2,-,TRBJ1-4,CASSGGSGSEKLFF,TGTGCCAGCAGCGGGGGGTCCGGGTCAGAAAAACTGTTTTTT
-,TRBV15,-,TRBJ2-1,CATRAGLYNEQFF,TGTGCCACCCGTGCGGGGCTTTACAATGAGCAGTTCTTC
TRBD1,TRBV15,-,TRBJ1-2,CATSRIGQGLPGYTF,TGTGCCACCAGCAGAATCGGACAGGGTTTACCTGGCTACACCTTC
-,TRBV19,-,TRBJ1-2,CASSTSSGGGYTF,TGTGCCAGTAGTACGTCCAGTGGAGGAGGCTACACCTTC
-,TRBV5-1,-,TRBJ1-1,CASRQTVDTEAFF,TGCGCCAGCAGGCAGACAGTGGACACTGAAGCTTTCTTT
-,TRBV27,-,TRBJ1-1,CASFRGHTEAFF,TGTGCCAGCTTCCGAGGGCACACTGAAGCTTTCTTT
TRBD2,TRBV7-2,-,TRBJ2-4,CASSPTSGGPLQYF,TGTGCCAGCAGCCCAACTAGCGGGGGGCCACTTCAGTACTTC
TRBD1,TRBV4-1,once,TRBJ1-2,CASSQELAGTGNYGYTF,TGCGCCAGCAGCCAAGAGTTAGCTGGGACAGGAAACTATGGCTACACCTTC
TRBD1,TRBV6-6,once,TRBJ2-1,CASSYRQGALNEQFF,TGTGCCAGCAGTTATCGGCAGGGGGCCCTAAATGAGCAGTTCTTC
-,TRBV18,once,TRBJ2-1,CASSPTEGRFSYNEQFF,TGTGCCAGCTCTCCCACGGAGGGGCGATTCTCCTACAATGAGCAGTTCTTC
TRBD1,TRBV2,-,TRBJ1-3,CASSPDRVGGNTIYF,TGTGCCAGCAGTCCTGACAGGGTGGGTGGAAACACCATATATTTT
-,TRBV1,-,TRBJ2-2,CTSSPKGGTSGPNTGELFF,TGCACCAGCAGCCCCAAGGGGGGGACTAGCGGTCCGAACACCGGGGAGCTGTTTTTT
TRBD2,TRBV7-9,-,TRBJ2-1,CASILRGGTKFF,TGTGCCAGCATCCTTCGGGGGGGCACCAAGTTCTTC
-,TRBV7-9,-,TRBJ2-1,CASSLRVGAGEQFF,TGTGCCAGCAGCTTACGGGTAGGGGCAGGTGAGCAGTTCTTC
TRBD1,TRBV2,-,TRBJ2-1,CASRDDRGRSNEQFF,TGTGCCAGCAGAGACGACAGGGGAAGGTCGAATGAGCAGTTCTTC
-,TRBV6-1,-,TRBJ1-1,CASRSPGQNTEAFF,TGTGCCAGCAGATCTCCCGGACAGAACACTGAAGCTTTCTTT
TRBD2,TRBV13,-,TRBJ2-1,CASSFPGLAGGNNEQFF,TGTGCCAGCAGCTTTCCTGGACTAGCGGGGGGAAACAATGAGCAGTTCTTC
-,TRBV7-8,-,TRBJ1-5,CASSLAGSNQPQHF,TGTGCCAGCAGTCTGGCGGGAAGCAATCAGCCCCAGCATTTT
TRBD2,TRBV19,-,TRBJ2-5,CASSYGGGASQTQYF,TGTGCCAGTAGTTATGGCGGGGGGGCCTCGCAGACCCAGTACTTC
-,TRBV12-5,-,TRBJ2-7,CASGLGGYEQYF,TGTGCTAGTGGTTTGGGAGGGTACGAGCAGTACTTC
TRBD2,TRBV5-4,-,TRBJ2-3,CAGTSGGALPTDTQYF,TGTGCCGGGACTAGCGGGGGGGCCCTACCCACAGATACGCAGTATTTT
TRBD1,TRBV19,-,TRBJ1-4,CASRKGTVPNEKLFF,TGTGCCAGTAGGAAGGGGACAGTCCCTAATGAAAAACTGTTTTTT
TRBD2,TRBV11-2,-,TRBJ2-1,CASSETSGGGYNEQFF,TGTGCCAGCAGCGAAACTAGCGGGGGGGGATACAATGAGCAGTTCTTC
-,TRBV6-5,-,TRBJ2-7,CATREGVTYEQYF,TGTGCTACCAGAGAAGGGGTGACCTACGAGCAGTACTTC
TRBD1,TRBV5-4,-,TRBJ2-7,CASSKDRASYEQYF,TGTGCCAGCAGCAAAGACAGGGCGTCCTACGAGCAGTACTTC
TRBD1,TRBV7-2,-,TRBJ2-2,CASSPRTGRAGELFF,TGTGCCAGCAGCCCTAGGACAGGTCGCGCCGGGGAGCTGTTTTTT
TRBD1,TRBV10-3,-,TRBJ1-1,CAISEKGQGNTEAFF,TGTGCCATCAGTGAGAAAGGACAGGGGAACACTGAAGCTTTCTTT
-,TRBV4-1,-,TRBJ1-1,CASSHGALKNTEAFF,TGCGCCAGCAGCCATGGGGCTCTCAAGAACACTGAAGCTTTCTTT
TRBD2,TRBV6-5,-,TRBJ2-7,CASSQERGLSYEQYF,TGTGCCAGCAGCCAGGAGCGGGGGCTCTCCTACGAGCAGTACTTC
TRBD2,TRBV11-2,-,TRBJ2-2,CASRRPGRSRQTGELFF,TGTGCCAGCAGGAGACCCGGGAGGAGCAGACAGACCGGGGAGCTGTTTTTT
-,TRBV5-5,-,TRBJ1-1,CASSPAGGGEAFF,TGTGCCAGCAGCCCGGCGGGGGGCGGCGAAGCTTTCTTT
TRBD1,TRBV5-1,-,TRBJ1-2,CASSLAGQGDYGYTF,TGCGCCAGCAGCTTGGCGGGACAGGGAGACTATGGCTACACCTTC
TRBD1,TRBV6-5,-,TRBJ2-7,CASSLRWTGDHEQYF,TGTGCCAGCAGTTTGCGCTGGACAGGGGACCACGAGCAGTACTTC
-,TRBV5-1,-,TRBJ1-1,CASSRQGNTEAFF,TGCGCCAGCAGCAGACAAGGGAACACTGAAGCTTTCTTT
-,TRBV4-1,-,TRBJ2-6,CASSQDESPRANVLTF,TGCGCCAGCAGCCAAGACGAGAGCCCGAGGGCCAACGTCCTGACTTTC
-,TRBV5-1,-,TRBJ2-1,CASSLEVGGLGEQFF,TGCGCCAGCAGCTTGGAGGTGGGGGGTTTGGGTGAGCAGTTCTTC
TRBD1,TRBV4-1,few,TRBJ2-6,CASLPGQGSGANVLTF,TGCGCCAGCTTACCGGGACAGGGGTCTGGGGCCAACGTCCTGACTTTC
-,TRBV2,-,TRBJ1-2,CASSSDRNYGYTF,TGTGCCAGCAGTAGCGACAGGAACTATGGCTACACCTTC
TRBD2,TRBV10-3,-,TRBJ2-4,CAARPASGGNSDIQYF,TGTGCCGCTAGACCGGCTAGCGGGGGTAATTCGGACATTCAGTACTTC
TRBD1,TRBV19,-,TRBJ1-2,CASREDRGTYGYTF,TGTGCCAGTAGGGAGGACAGGGGAACCTATGGCTACACCTTC
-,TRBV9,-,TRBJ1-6,CASSVQAFSYNSPLHF,TGTGCCAGCAGCGTTCAGGCCTTCTCCTATAATTCACCCCTCCACTTT
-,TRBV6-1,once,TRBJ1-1,CASTGIAEAFF,TGTGCCAGCACCGGGATCGCTGAAGCTTTCTTT
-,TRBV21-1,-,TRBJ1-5,CASSNGVRDRGINQPQHF,TGTGCCAGCAGCAACGGGGTCCGGGACAGGGGGATCAATCAGCCCCAGCATTTT
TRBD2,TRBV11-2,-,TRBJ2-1,CASSLAPLAGGRVEQFF,TGTGCCAGCAGCTTAGCCCCTCTAGCGGGGGGGCGTGTTGAGCAGTTCTTC
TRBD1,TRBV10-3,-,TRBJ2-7,CAISGQGTYEQYF,TGTGCCATCAGTGGACAGGGGACCTACGAGCAGTACTTC
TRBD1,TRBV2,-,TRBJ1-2,CASSPGQGGGGYTF,TGTGCCAGCAGTCCCGGACAGGGGGGGGGTGGCTACACCTTC
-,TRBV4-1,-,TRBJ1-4,CASSSRLAGGVEKLFF,TGCGCCAGCAGCTCCCGACTAGCGGGGGGCGTGGAAAAACTGTTTTTT
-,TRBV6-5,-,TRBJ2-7,CASSYGTRHSYEQYF,TGTGCCAGCAGTTACGGGACACGTCATTCCTACGAGCAGTACTTC
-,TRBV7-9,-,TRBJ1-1,CASSFGRSNTEAFF,TGTGCCAGCAGCTTTGGCAGGTCGAACACTGAAGCTTTCTTT
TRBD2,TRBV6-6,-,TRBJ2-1,CASSPSGGLYNEQFF,TGTGCCAGCAGCCCAAGCGGGGGCCTCTACAATGAGCAGTTCTTC